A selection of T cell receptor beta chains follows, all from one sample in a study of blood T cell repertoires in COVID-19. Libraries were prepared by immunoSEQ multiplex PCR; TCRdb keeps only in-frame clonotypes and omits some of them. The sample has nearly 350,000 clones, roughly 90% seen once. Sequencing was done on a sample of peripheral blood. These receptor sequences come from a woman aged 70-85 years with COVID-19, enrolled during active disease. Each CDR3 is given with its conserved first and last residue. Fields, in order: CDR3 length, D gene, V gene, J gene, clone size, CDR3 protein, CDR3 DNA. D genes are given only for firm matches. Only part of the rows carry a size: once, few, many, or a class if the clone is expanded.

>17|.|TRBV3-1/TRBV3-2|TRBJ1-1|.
CASSQDLRGGLNTEAFF
TGTGCCAGCAGCCAAGATTTAAGGGGAGGGTTGAACACTGAAGCTTTCTTT
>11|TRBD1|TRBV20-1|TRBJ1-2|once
CSAWDSYGYTF
TGCAGTGCTTGGGACAGCTATGGCTACACCTTC
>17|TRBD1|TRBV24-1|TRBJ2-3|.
CATSDLWQGAGTDTQYF
TGTGCCACCAGTGATTTGTGGCAGGGGGCTGGCACAGATACGCAGTATTTT
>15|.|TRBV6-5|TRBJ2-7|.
CASRSGTGGSYEQYF
TGTGCCAGCAGGAGCGGGACAGGCGGCTCCTACGAGCAGTACTTC
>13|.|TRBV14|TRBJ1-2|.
CASSQGSGDGYTF
TGTGCCAGCAGCCAAGGGTCAGGGGATGGCTACACCTTC
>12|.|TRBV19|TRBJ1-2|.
CASMRAAYGYTF
TGTGCCAGTATGCGGGCGGCCTATGGCTACACCTTC
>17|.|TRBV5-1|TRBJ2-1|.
CASSAGRGVWAYNEQFF
TGCGCCAGCAGCGCGGGTCGCGGGGTTTGGGCGTACAATGAGCAGTTCTTC
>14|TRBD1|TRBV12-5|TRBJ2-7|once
CASGLKTGAYEQYF
TGTGCTAGTGGTTTGAAGACAGGGGCCTACGAGCAGTACTTC
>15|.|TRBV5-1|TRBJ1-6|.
CASSGGSSYNSPLHF
TGCGCCAGCAGCGGGGGGAGCTCCTATAATTCACCCCTCCACTTT
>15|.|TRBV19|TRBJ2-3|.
CASSLGGLLADTQYF
TGTGCCAGTAGTTTGGGGGGACTCCTTGCAGATACGCAGTATTTT
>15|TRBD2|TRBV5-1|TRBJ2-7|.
CASSTRSGVLYEQYF
TGCGCCAGCAGCACACGAAGCGGGGTACTCTACGAGCAGTACTTC
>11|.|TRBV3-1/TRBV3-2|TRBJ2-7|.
CASSPCYEQYF
TGTGCCAGCAGCCCTTGTTACGAGCAGTACTTC
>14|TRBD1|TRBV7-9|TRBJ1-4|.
CASKTTGTGEKLFF
TGTGCCAGCAAAACGACCGGGACAGGAGAAAAACTGTTTTTT
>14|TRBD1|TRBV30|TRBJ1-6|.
CAWSTGQGRSPLHF
TGTGCCTGGAGTACGGGACAGGGGCGCTCACCCCTCCACTTT
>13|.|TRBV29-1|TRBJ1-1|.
CSVGEEANTEAFF
TGCAGCGTTGGTGAAGAAGCGAACACTGAAGCTTTCTTT
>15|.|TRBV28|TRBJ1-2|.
CASSSPPAGDYGYTF
TGTGCCAGCAGTTCCCCCCCGGCCGGGGACTATGGCTACACCTTC
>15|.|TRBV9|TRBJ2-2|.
CASSVVHSNTGELFF
TGTGCCAGCAGCGTAGTTCACTCCAACACCGGGGAGCTGTTTTTT
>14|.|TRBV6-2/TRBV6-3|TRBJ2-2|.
CASSYYSSLGELFF
TGTGCCAGCAGTTACTATTCCTCCCTCGGGGAGCTGTTTTTT
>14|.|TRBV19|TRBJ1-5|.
CASSIRSGNQPQHF
TGTGCCAGTAGTATAAGGTCAGGGAATCAGCCCCAGCATTTT
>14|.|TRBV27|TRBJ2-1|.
CASSTLRGTDEQFF
TGTGCCAGCAGTACCCTCAGGGGTACGGATGAGCAGTTCTTC
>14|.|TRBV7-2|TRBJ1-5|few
CASSLGQGNQPQHF
TGTGCCAGCAGCTTAGGGCAGGGCAATCAGCCCCAGCATTTT
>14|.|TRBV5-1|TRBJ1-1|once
CASSRDFQNTEAFF
TGCGCCAGCAGCCGGGACTTTCAGAACACTGAAGCTTTCTTT
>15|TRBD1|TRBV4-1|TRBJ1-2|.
CASSPGQGLVYGYTF
TGCGCCAGCAGCCCGGGACAGGGACTCGTCTATGGCTACACCTTC
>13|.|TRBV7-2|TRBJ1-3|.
CASSVSSGNTIYF
TGTGCCAGCAGCGTGAGCTCTGGAAACACCATATATTTT
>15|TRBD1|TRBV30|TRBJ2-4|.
CAWASGGLAKNIQYF
TGTGCCTGGGCCTCAGGGGGCCTAGCCAAAAACATTCAGTACTTC
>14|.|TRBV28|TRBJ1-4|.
CASSPGGAGEKLFF
TGTGCCAGCAGCCCCGGGGGGGCGGGGGAAAAACTGTTTTTT
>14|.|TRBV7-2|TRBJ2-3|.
CASSLVLRTDTQYF
TGTGCCAGCAGCTTAGTTCTACGCACAGATACGCAGTATTTT
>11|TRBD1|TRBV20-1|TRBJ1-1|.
CSASQGANAFF
TGCAGTGCTAGCCAGGGGGCGAACGCTTTCTTT